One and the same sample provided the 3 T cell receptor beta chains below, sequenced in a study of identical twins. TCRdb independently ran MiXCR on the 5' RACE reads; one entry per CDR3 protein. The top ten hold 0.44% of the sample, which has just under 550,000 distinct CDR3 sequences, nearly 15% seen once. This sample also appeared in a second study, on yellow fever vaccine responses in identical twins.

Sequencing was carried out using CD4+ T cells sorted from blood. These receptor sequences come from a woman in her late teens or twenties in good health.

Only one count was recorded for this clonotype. CDR3: CSATRPGAYEQYF. CDR3 sequence (DNA): TGCAGTGCAACTCGACCGGGGGCCTACGAGCAGTACTTC. V and J are TRBV20-1 and TRBJ2-7, with D possibly matching TRBD2 (6 bases). The CDR3 contains 13 residues. Trimming removed 6 bases at V and 2 bases at J, with 14 bases between. CDR1 DFQATT and CDR2 SNEGSKA come from the germline V gene (reference sequence).

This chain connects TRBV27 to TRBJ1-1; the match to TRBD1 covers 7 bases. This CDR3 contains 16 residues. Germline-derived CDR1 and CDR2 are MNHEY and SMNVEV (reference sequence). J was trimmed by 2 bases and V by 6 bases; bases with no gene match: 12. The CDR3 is CASSPSRRQGNTEAFF. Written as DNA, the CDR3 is TGTGCCAGCAGCCCCTCCCGGCGACAGGGTAACACTGAAGCTTTCTTT.

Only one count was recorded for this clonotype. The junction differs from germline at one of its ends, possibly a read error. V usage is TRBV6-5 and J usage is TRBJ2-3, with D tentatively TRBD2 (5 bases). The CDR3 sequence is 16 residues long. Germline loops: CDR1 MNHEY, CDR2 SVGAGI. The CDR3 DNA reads TGTGCCAGCAGATACTACTCCAGCGGAACGACAGATACGCAGTATTTT. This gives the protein CASRYYSSGTTDTQYF.